This T cell receptor beta chain was sequenced for a study of cytomegalovirus exposure and HLA in healthy donors. Whole-study context: Of all 400 or so donors who were genotyped, 80% to 85% belonged to the Caucasian-associated ancestry cluster. Findings and caveats of the study: A likely sequencing artifact accounted for one observed cluster of highly shared sequence variants. HLA allele associations emerged for roughly 17,000 TCR beta sequences in a later analysis, at 0.05 false discovery rate. In an earlier analysis, productive rearrangement rates for most beta V segments clustered near 87% or 30%.

The CDR3 runs 15 residues. In germline, CDR1 is MGHRA, CDR2 YSYEKL. The V and J ends lost 4 bases and 0 bases, in that order; junction bases with no gene match: 2. The PCR used 60 Vbeta and 13 Jbeta primers. Produced via immunoSEQ multiplex PCR; TCRdb's table is partial and in-frame only. The repertoire holds about 120,000 clones, with around 80% as singletons. A remark on this clone: Antigen unknown.

The receptor was isolated from a man younger than 40 in good health and CMV-seronegative. Material: PBMCs. The chain couples TRBV4-1 to TRBJ2-7, with 11 bases lining up with TRBD1. CDR3 in amino acids: CASSPGTGGSYEQYF. The CDR3 coding sequence is TGCGCCAGCAGCCCTGGGACAGGGGGCTCCTACGAGCAGTACTTC.